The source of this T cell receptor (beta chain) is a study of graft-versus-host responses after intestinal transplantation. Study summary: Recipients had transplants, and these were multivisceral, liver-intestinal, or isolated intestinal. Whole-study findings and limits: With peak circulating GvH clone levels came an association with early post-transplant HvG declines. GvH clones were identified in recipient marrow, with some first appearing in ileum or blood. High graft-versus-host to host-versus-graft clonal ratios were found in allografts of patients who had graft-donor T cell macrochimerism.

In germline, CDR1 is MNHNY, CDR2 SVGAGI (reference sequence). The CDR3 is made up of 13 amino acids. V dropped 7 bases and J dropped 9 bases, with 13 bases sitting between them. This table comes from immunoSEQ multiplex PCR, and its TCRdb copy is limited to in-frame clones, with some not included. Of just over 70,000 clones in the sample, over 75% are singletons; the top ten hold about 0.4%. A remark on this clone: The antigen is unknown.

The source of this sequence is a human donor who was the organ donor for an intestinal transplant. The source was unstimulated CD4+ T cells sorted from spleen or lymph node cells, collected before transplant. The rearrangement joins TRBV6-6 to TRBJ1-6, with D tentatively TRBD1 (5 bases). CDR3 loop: CASTPGGFSPLHF. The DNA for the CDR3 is TGTGCCAGCACCCCTGGGGGGTTTTCACCCCTCCACTTT.